Listed below are T cell receptor beta chains from one sample, sequenced in a study of blood T cell repertoires in COVID-19. Assay used: immunoSEQ multiplex PCR; TCRdb lists only in-frame clones, some missing. The sample lists hundreds of thousands of clones; roughly 88% were seen once. Sequencing was done on a sample of peripheral blood. The receptors were sampled from a woman aged 50 to 65 with active or convalescent COVID-19. The CDR3 runs from the conserved cysteine through the conserved F or W. D genes are given only for firm matches. A clone size is listed for some rows: how often the clone was seen (once, few, many), or a class if it is expanded.

>TRBV14|TRBJ2-3|once|.
CASSQQFTDTQYF
TGTGCCAGCAGCCAACAATTCACAGATACGCAGTATTTT
>TRBV7-2|TRBJ2-7|.|TRBD1
CASSQDRGPVEQYF
TGTGCCAGCAGCCAGGACAGGGGGCCAGTCGAGCAGTACTTC
>TRBV7-9|TRBJ2-1|.|.
CASSLQGSQNEQFF
TGTGCCAGCAGCTTGCAGGGATCTCAAAATGAGCAGTTCTTC
>TRBV6-5|TRBJ2-5|.|.
CASQALGEQETQYF
TGTGCCAGCCAAGCGTTAGGGGAACAAGAGACCCAGTACTTC
>TRBV7-8|TRBJ1-2|.|.
CASSHRTVGYGYTF
TGTGCCAGCAGCCACCGGACTGTGGGGTATGGCTACACCTTC
>TRBV18|TRBJ1-1|few|TRBD1
CASSPTGTDLGTEAFF
TGTGCCAGCTCACCAACCGGGACAGACTTAGGCACTGAAGCTTTCTTT
>TRBV7-6|TRBJ2-1|.|TRBD2
CASSLEASGSSYNEQFF
TGTGCCAGCAGCTTAGAGGCTAGCGGGAGCTCCTACAATGAGCAGTTCTTC
>TRBV19|TRBJ2-3|.|.
CASSMATLSNRADTQYF
TGTGCCAGTAGTATGGCGACGCTAAGTAACCGGGCAGATACGCAGTATTTT
>TRBV27|TRBJ1-1|few|TRBD1
CASRLDRRITEAFF
TGTGCCAGCAGATTGGACAGGAGGATCACTGAAGCTTTCTTT
>TRBV29-1|TRBJ1-1|.|.
CSVSGNLNTEAFF
TGCAGCGTTTCAGGGAATTTGAACACTGAAGCTTTCTTT
>TRBV6-2/TRBV6-3|TRBJ1-6|.|.
CASSYSAGRKSPLHF
TGTGCCAGCAGTTACTCGGCAGGGAGGAAGTCACCCCTCCACTTT
>TRBV25-1|TRBJ2-6|.|.
CASSEYRGSGANVLTF
TGTGCCAGCAGTGAATATAGAGGGTCTGGGGCCAACGTCCTGACTTTC
>TRBV9|TRBJ1-6|once|.
CASSAGGPRRNNSPLHF
TGTGCCAGCAGCGCGGGGGGCCCGAGGAGGAATAATTCACCCCTCCACTTT
>TRBV5-3|TRBJ2-1|.|.
CARSYISETDNEQFF
TGTGCCAGAAGCTACATATCTGAGACAGACAATGAGCAGTTCTTC
>TRBV11-2|TRBJ1-1|.|.
CASSLIPAGTEAFF
TGTGCCAGCAGCTTAATCCCAGCAGGGACTGAAGCTTTCTTT
>TRBV11-2|TRBJ2-7|.|.
CASSQSGYEQYF
TGTGCCAGCAGCCAGTCGGGGTACGAGCAGTACTTC
>TRBV25-1|TRBJ1-2|.|TRBD1
CASSEDRGLGYTF
TGTGCCAGCAGTGAAGACAGGGGGCTAGGCTACACCTTC
>TRBV7-9|TRBJ1-2|.|TRBD1
CASSARGQGAGYGYTF
TGTGCCAGCAGCGCACGAGGACAGGGGGCGGGGTATGGCTACACCTTC
>TRBV5-5|TRBJ1-2|.|.
CASSLVSRAPNYGYTF
TGTGCCAGCAGCTTGGTATCCAGGGCCCCAAACTATGGCTACACCTTC
>TRBV10-3|TRBJ2-3|.|.
CAIISGFSTDTQYF
TGTGCCATCATCTCCGGGTTTAGCACAGATACGCAGTATTTT
>TRBV7-8|TRBJ2-1|.|TRBD2
CASSLSGSNEQFF
TGTGCCAGCAGCTTGAGCGGGAGCAATGAGCAGTTCTTC
>TRBV19|TRBJ1-5|once|.
CASSMLVLNSNQPQHF
TGTGCCAGTAGTATGTTGGTACTTAATAGCAATCAGCCCCAGCATTTT
>TRBV18|TRBJ1-1|.|.
CASSQSEVKNTEAFF
TGTGCCAGCTCACAGTCAGAGGTAAAGAACACTGAAGCTTTCTTT
>TRBV19|TRBJ2-5|few|.
CASSPTTTGAQRKETQYF
TGTGCCAGTAGTCCTACAACTACTGGGGCACAGCGAAAAGAGACCCAGTACTTC
>TRBV9|TRBJ1-1|once|TRBD1
CASSVGQTGSTEAFF
TGTGCCAGCAGCGTAGGCCAGACAGGGAGCACTGAAGCTTTCTTT
>TRBV6-5|TRBJ1-3|.|.
CASSYGGSPGNTIYF
TGTGCCAGCAGTTACGGAGGGAGCCCTGGAAACACCATATATTTT
>TRBV19|TRBJ2-6|few|.
CASRYREVSGANVLTF
TGTGCCAGTAGGTACAGGGAAGTATCTGGGGCCAACGTCCTGACTTTC
>TRBV7-3|TRBJ1-1|.|TRBD1
CASSTLQGSEAFF
TGTGCCAGCAGCACGCTACAGGGGTCTGAAGCTTTCTTT
>TRBV7-2|TRBJ1-2|.|.
CASSWRDSYGYTF
TGTGCCAGCAGCTGGAGAGACTCTTATGGCTACACCTTC
>TRBV19|TRBJ2-1|.|TRBD2
CASSIIRSSGGYNEQFF
TGTGCCAGTAGTATAATCCGCTCTAGCGGGGGGTACAATGAGCAGTTCTTC
>TRBV6-1|TRBJ2-6|.|.
CASSEVGRSPGANVLTF
TGTGCCAGCAGTGAAGTGGGCAGATCCCCTGGGGCCAACGTCCTGACTTTC
>TRBV28|TRBJ1-3|.|.
CASSLPDSAGNTIYF
TGTGCCAGCAGTTTACCCGACAGCGCCGGAAACACCATATATTTT
>TRBV28|TRBJ1-6|.|TRBD1
CASSPYGDRENSPLHF
TGTGCCAGCAGCCCTTACGGGGACAGGGAGAATTCACCCCTCCACTTT
>TRBV28|TRBJ2-1|.|TRBD1
CASSTPTGMVFF
TGTGCCAGCAGTACTCCGACAGGGATGGTGTTCTTC
>TRBV5-1|TRBJ2-1|.|.
CASSVRSATSGNEQFF
TGCGCCAGCAGCGTTCGAAGTGCCACATCGGGGAATGAGCAGTTCTTC
>TRBV7-2|TRBJ2-7|.|.
CASSSPIVPSFEQYF
TGTGCCAGCAGCTCACCGATAGTCCCCTCCTTCGAGCAGTACTTC
>TRBV7-9|TRBJ1-4|.|.
CASSPRDFNEKLFF
TGTGCCAGCAGCCCCCGAGATTTTAATGAAAAACTGTTTTTT
>TRBV4-3|TRBJ2-3|.|.
CASSQESRTDTQYF
TGCGCCAGCAGCCAAGAATCGAGGACAGATACGCAGTATTTT
>TRBV5-1|TRBJ2-4|.|.
CASSLLSLDSSKNIQYF
TGCGCCAGCAGCTTGCTCTCTCTCGACAGCTCCAAAAACATTCAGTACTTC
>TRBV7-2|TRBJ1-4|once|.
CASSLLGGRGVINEKLFF
TGTGCCAGCAGCTTGTTAGGGGGTAGAGGGGTTATTAATGAAAAACTGTTTTTT
>TRBV18|TRBJ1-2|.|TRBD1
CASSLDPSSGGGYTF
TGTGCCAGCTCGCTTGATCCGTCTTCAGGGGGTGGCTACACCTTC
>TRBV5-8|TRBJ1-2|once|TRBD1
CASSLKTGSYGYTF
TGTGCCAGCAGCTTAAAGACAGGGAGCTATGGCTACACCTTC
>TRBV25-1|TRBJ2-7|.|TRBD2
CASSGLQRGSYEQYF
TGTGCCAGCAGTGGGTTGCAGCGGGGGAGCTACGAGCAGTACTTC
>TRBV14|TRBJ2-7|.|.
CASSAGTPPNGEQYF
TGTGCCAGCAGCGCCGGGACTCCGCCCAATGGGGAGCAGTACTTC
>TRBV7-8|TRBJ1-6|once|.
CASSLVRRDNSPLHF
TGTGCCAGCAGCTTAGTCCGCCGAGATAATTCACCCCTCCACTTT
>TRBV23-1|TRBJ2-3|.|TRBD2
CASTPEGAGTSIGDTQYF
TGCGCCAGCACCCCAGAGGGGGCCGGGACTAGCATAGGAGATACGCAGTATTTT
>TRBV4-1|TRBJ1-1|few|.
CASSQDRTAMNTEAFF
TGCGCCAGCAGCCAAGATCGAACCGCTATGAACACTGAAGCTTTCTTT
>TRBV10-3|TRBJ2-2|.|TRBD2
CAISLAGINTGELFF
TGTGCCATCAGCCTAGCGGGAATAAACACCGGGGAGCTGTTTTTT
>TRBV5-1|TRBJ2-1|.|.
CASSPLASNEQFF
TGCGCCAGCAGCCCTCTAGCGAGTAATGAGCAGTTCTTC
>TRBV28|TRBJ1-5|once|TRBD1
CASSLDRAPYSNQPQHF
TGTGCCAGCAGTTTGGACAGGGCCCCTTATAGCAATCAGCCCCAGCATTTT
>TRBV7-9|TRBJ1-2|.|TRBD1
CASSLRWTGPNYGYTF
TGTGCCAGCAGCCTTAGGTGGACAGGCCCTAACTATGGCTACACCTTC